This TCR beta chain was retrieved from a study of T cell responses to AZD1222 COVID-19 vaccine. Study results and limitations: Sampled repertoires all dated from after the peak T cell response. Donors in the cohort were predominantly white British and more often female, and clonal diversity was possibly underestimated.

With respect to this clone: The antigen remains unidentified.

Germline values: CDR1 SGHKS, CDR2 YYEKEE (reference sequence). The CDR3 covers 13 residues. V was pared by 5 bases and J by 6 bases, with 15 bases between. Using immunoSEQ multiplex PCR, the repertoire was profiled, and TCRdb retains in-frame clones only, with some absent. The sample records about 82,000 clones, roughly 88% being singletons. The rearrangement links TRBV5-5 to TRBJ2-7; TRBD1 might be the D (7 bases). This sequence was found in an adult who received the AZD1222 COVID-19 vaccine. The sequencing here drew on peripheral blood, taken 28 days after the second AZD1222 dose. The CDR3 here is CASRERQGGEQYF. CDR3 DNA sequence: TGTGCCAGCAGGGAAAGACAGGGAGGCGAGCAGTACTTC.